The 7 T cell receptor beta chains in this list originate from one sample, sequenced in a study of T cell changes during pregnancy in multiple sclerosis. This table comes from immunoSEQ multiplex PCR, and its TCRdb copy is limited to in-frame clones, with some not included. The table records approximately 120,000 clones, 96% of them present only once. The sequencing here drew on peripheral blood, taken after pregnancy. These receptors were obtained from a female donor with multiple sclerosis, enrolled in a pregnancy study.

The rearrangement links TRBV18 to TRBJ1-2; 9 nucleotides match TRBD1. This CDR3 region has 16 residues. CDR1 and CDR2 (germline): KGHSH, LQKENI. Trimming took 3 bases from V and 3 from J; bases not matched to a gene: 8. The DNA of the CDR3 is TGTGCCAGCTCACCCCTGGGGACAGGGTGGGACTATGGCTACACCTTC. It encodes CASSPLGTGWDYGYTF. The full variable domain, in which reference TRBV18 and TRBJ1-2 provide the parts outside the CDR3, is NAGVMQNPRHLVRRRGQEARLRCSPMKGHSHVYWYRQLPEEGLKFMVYLQKENIIDESGMPKERFSAEFPKEGPSILRIQQVVRGDSAAYFCASSPLGTGWDYGYTFGSGTRLTVV.

This chain joins TRBV27 and TRBJ1-5, with a tentative D call TRBD1 (6 bases). CDR1 and CDR2 from the germline V gene are MNHEY and SMNVEV (reference sequence). CDR3 size: 15 residues. V lost 6 bases, J lost 5 bases, and 17 bases lay in between. The CDR3 region is CASRDLGGAYQPQHF. The CDR3, as DNA: TGTGCCAGCAGGGATTTGGGGGGGGCTTATCAGCCCCAGCATTTT.

Note on this clone: The junction differs from germline at one of its ends, possibly a read error. This chain links TRBV2 with TRBJ1-3; the D is unclear. The CDR3 is 13 residues long. The germline V gene encodes CDR1 SNHLY and CDR2 FYNNEI. In DNA, the CDR3 is TGTGCCAGCAGGGAAGGAGGGATGTACACCATATATTTT. Protein product: CASREGGMYTIYF.

DNA for the CDR3: TGTGCCAGCAGTTTACTAGCGGGAGATCTGGGGGAGACCCAGTACTTC. Amino acid sequence: CASSLLAGDLGETQYF. The J gene is TRBJ2-5, the V gene TRBV6-5, with 11 nucleotides matching TRBD2. Germline lookup yields CDR1 MNHEY and CDR2 SVGAGI. After removal of 4 bases from V and 5 bases from J, the junction contained 9 bases not matched to a gene. The CDR3 is made up of 16 amino acids.

V is TRBV7-2 and J is TRBJ1-2; 8 positions agree with TRBD1. This CDR3 contains 14 residues. Germline V gene lookup returns CDR1 SGHTA and CDR2 FQGNSA. V shed 5 bases, J shed 3 bases, and the junction held 5 bases outside the gene matches. The CDR3 DNA follows: TGTGCCAGCAGCATGGGACAGGCCTACTATGGCTACACCTTC. Protein: CASSMGQAYYGYTF. Full variable domain (remainder filled in from reference TRBV7-2 and TRBJ1-2): GAGVSQSPSNKVTEKGKDVELRCDPISGHTALYWYRQSLGQGLEFLIYFQGNSAPDKSGLPSDRFSAERTGGSVSTLTIQRTQQEDSAVYLCASSMGQAYYGYTFGSGTRLTVV.

The chain couples TRBV5-6 to TRBJ2-7; a possible D gene is TRBD2 (6 bases). Germline loops: CDR1 SGHDT, CDR2 YYEEEE. With 0 bases removed from V and 4 bases from J, the gap between germline ends came to 11 bases. The CDR3 runs to 14 residues. Written as DNA, the CDR3 is TGTGCCAGCAGCTTGGCTGGTAGCGGTTACGAGCAGTACTTC. This sequence encodes CASSLAGSGYEQYF. Supplemented by reference TRBV5-6 and TRBJ2-7, the full variable domain reads DAGVTQSPTHLIKTRGQQVTLRCSPKSGHDTVSWYQQALGQGPQFIFQYYEEEERQRGNFPDRFSGHQFPNYSSELNVNALLLGDSALYLCASSLAGSGYEQYFGPGTRLTVT.

V and J are TRBV28 and TRBJ1-1; D is unclear. The V end was cut by 7 bases, the J end by 6 bases, with 18 bases between. The germline V gene encodes CDR1 MDHEN and CDR2 SYDVKM. CDR3 length equals 14 residues. The CDR3: CASTRNREGPEAFF. The DNA of the CDR3 is TGTGCCAGCACAAGAAATAGAGAGGGCCCTGAAGCTTTCTTT.